This TCR beta chain was recorded in a study of CD8+CD57+ T cells in acquired aplastic anemia. General study findings and limits: Patients and healthy controls showed no significant CD8+ Simpson's diversity difference.

By flow cytometry, patients selected for sequencing had shown an expansion of CD8+CD57+ cells. The patients all had a severe acquired aplastic anemia diagnosis. Germline CDR1 is MRHNA and CDR2 is SNTAGT. With 6 bases clipped from V and 3 bases from J, the junction kept 8 bases outside the gene matches. CDR3 length equals 15 residues. This clonotype was detected ten times or more. Its cognate antigen is unknown. For CDR3 and TCR beta VDJ profiling, genomic DNA was the template used. TCRdb re-called the reads through MiXCR, storing one row per CDR3 protein. The sample consists of under 250,000 distinct CDR3 sequences, 40% to 50% of them appearing once.

The sample comprised sorted CD4+, CD8+, or CD8+CD57+ T cells (not recorded which) from PBMCs. The receptor comes from a human donor with aplastic anemia. The rearrangement links TRBV6-4 to TRBJ2-3; 8 bases are a match to TRBD1. The CDR3 protein is CASSSRGQATDTQYF. Written as DNA, the CDR3 is TGTGCCAGCAGCTCGAGGGGACAGGCTACAGATACGCAGTATTTT.